The 26 T cell receptor beta chains below were found in one sample sequenced in a study of CD8+ T cells in alopecia areata. Sequencing relied on a cDNA template that was reverse transcribed from extracted RNA. The method was immunoSEQ multiplex PCR; TCRdb's version includes in-frame clones alone and lacks a portion of them. The table lists 100,000 or so clones, about three fifths of them singletons. Treatment indicated: oral pan-JAK inhibitor, 5-10 mg twice daily. The starting material was CD8+ T cells sorted from blood, obtained at roughly week 58, from a patient treated with tofacitinib. The receptor set was obtained from a human donor with alopecia areata.

This chain's CDR3 is CASSQDLQSLPNYGYTF. CDR3 nucleotide sequence: TGTGCCAGCAGCCAAGATCTCCAGTCTCTACCTAACTATGGCTACACCTTC. The rearrangement uses TRBV4-2 and TRBJ1-2; D is unclear. CDR1 is LGHNA and CDR2 is YNFKEQ in the germline V gene. The length of the CDR3 is 17 residues. V was shortened by 0 bases and J by 0 bases, with 14 bases between the two germline ends.

The chain employs TRBV2 and TRBJ1-2; TRBD1 matches 9 bases. The CDR3 contains 13 residues. The trim removed 3 bases at V and 6 bases at J, leaving 2 bases unmatched. Germline V gene sequence: CDR1 SNHLY, CDR2 FYNNEI. In nucleotides, the CDR3 is TGTGCCAGCAGTGAGGACAGGGGAGATGGCTACACCTTC. Residues: CASSEDRGDGYTF.

The J gene is TRBJ2-5, the V gene TRBV6-5; unclear D gene. V was pared by 8 bases and J by 6 bases, with 10 bases between. The CDR3 loop spans 11 amino acids. Germline lookup yields CDR1 MNHEY and CDR2 SVGAGI. The CDR3 is CASRVGQTQYF. The CDR3 nucleotides read TGTGCCAGCCGAGTTGGGCAGACCCAGTACTTC.

This rearrangement joins TRBV5-1 to TRBJ1-4; the D gene is possibly TRBD1 (5 bases). Germline-derived CDR1 and CDR2 are SGHRS and YFSETQ. This CDR3 comprises 15 residues. V lost 3 bases and J 0 bases, leaving 9 bases between the germline ends. Here the CDR3 reads CASSSDSATNEKLFF. The DNA for the CDR3 is TGCGCCAGCAGCTCTGACAGCGCAACTAATGAAAAACTGTTTTTT.

A few counts support this clone. This chain uses TRBV5-5 with TRBJ1-2; 7 positions match TRBD1. The CDR3 is made up of 14 amino acids. Germline V gene sequence: CDR1 SGHKS, CDR2 YYEKEE (reference sequence). With V trimmed by 0 bases and J by 4 bases, 3 bases remained unmatched. The CDR3 DNA follows: TGTGCCAGCAGCTTGGCCGGGACAGCCTATGGCTACACCTTC. Translating gives CASSLAGTAYGYTF.

The chain links TRBV29-1 to TRBJ1-2, with 7 bases aligning to TRBD1. This CDR3 has 13 residues. In germline, CDR1 is SQVTM, CDR2 ANQGSEA. J was trimmed by 3 bases and V by 5 bases; bases with no gene match: 6. The chain's CDR3 is CSVPRDSDYGYTF. The CDR3 coding sequence is TGCAGCGTTCCTAGGGACAGCGACTATGGCTACACCTTC. The full variable domain, completed using reference TRBV29-1 and TRBJ1-2, is SAVISQKPSRDICQRGTSLTIQCQVDSQVTMMFWYRQQPGQSLTLIATANQGSEATYESGFVIDKFPISRPNLTFSTLTVSNMSPEDSSIYLCSVPRDSDYGYTFGSGTRLTVV.

The chain is built from TRBV2 and TRBJ2-6; D is ambiguous. This CDR3 spans 16 amino acids. Germline CDR1 SNHLY, CDR2 FYNNEI. The V and J ends lost 1 base and 7 bases respectively, with 14 bases between them. DNA of the CDR3: TGTGCCAGCAGTGAAGGAGAACCGGAATTTGCCAACGTCCTGACTTTC. This gives the protein CASSEGEPEFANVLTF.

V and J are TRBV5-1 and TRBJ2-7; no clear D gene. Germline-derived CDR1 and CDR2 are SGHRS and YFSETQ. Trimming removed 3 bases from V and 4 bases from J, with 5 bases in between. There are 11 residues in the CDR3. Here the CDR3 DNA reads TGCGCCAGCAGCTCAGGTTACGAGCAGTACTTC. It yields the protein CASSSGYEQYF.

The chain links TRBV2 to TRBJ2-5, with D perhaps TRBD2 (6 bases). The V and J ends lost 3 bases and 3 bases respectively, with 11 bases between them. The CDR3 runs 14 residues. Germline lookup yields CDR1 SNHLY and CDR2 FYNNEI. The CDR3 DNA sequence: TGTGCCAGCAGTGATATGGTAGCGGAAGAGACCCAGTACTTC. Translation: CASSDMVAEETQYF.

This clone occurred a few times. The chain has TRBV6-5 and TRBJ2-3; the match to TRBD2 covers 7 bases. The CDR3 extends over 16 amino acids. V was clipped by 0 bases and J by 3 bases; unmatched bases: 6. The germline gives CDR1 MNHEY, CDR2 SVGAGI. Here the CDR3 DNA reads TGTGCCAGCAGTTACTCACGCCAGGGAGGGACAGATACGCAGTATTTT. Protein product: CASSYSRQGGTDTQYF.

This clone was observed a few times. The chain uses TRBV5-1 and TRBJ2-3, with 11 bases matching TRBD2. V gave up 4 bases and J gave up 4 bases; unmatched junction bases: 5. This CDR3 is 15 amino acids long. From germline, CDR1 is SGHRS and CDR2 YFSETQ. CDR3 amino acids: CASSAGTSGADTQYF. CDR3 nucleotides: TGCGCCAGCAGCGCCGGGACTAGCGGAGCAGATACGCAGTATTTT.

The V and J genes are TRBV7-3 and TRBJ2-1, with a weak D call TRBD1 (6 bases). V lost 4 bases and J lost 6, with 16 bases in between. The CDR3 length is 15 residues. Germline V CDR1 and CDR2: SGHTA, FQGTGA. CDR3 sequence reads: CASSSTGSPGNEQFF. The CDR3 region has the DNA TGTGCCAGCAGCTCCACAGGGTCCCCGGGCAATGAGCAGTTCTTC.

The chain is built from TRBV27 and TRBJ2-7; D is unresolved. The CDR3 runs 14 residues. The V gene's germline CDR1 is MNHEY and CDR2 SMNVEV (reference sequence). V was cut by 3 bases and J by 2 bases, with 11 bases left in between. CDR3 amino acids: CASSLSGSAYEQYF. CDR3 in DNA: TGTGCCAGCAGTTTGAGTGGATCTGCCTACGAGCAGTACTTC.

The chain combines TRBV5-1 with TRBJ1-1; D unclear. The CDR3 runs 13 residues. Germline V gives CDR1 SGHRS, CDR2 YFSETQ. Trimming shortened V by 1 base and J by 5 bases, and 9 bases separated the two germline ends. The CDR3 nucleotides are TGCGCCAGCAGCTTGTTCGAGAGGACTGAAGCTTTCTTT. Protein sequence: CASSLFERTEAFF.

This chain connects TRBV7-9 to TRBJ1-1; D ambiguous. This CDR3 comprises 13 residues. V lost 7 bases to trimming and J lost 4 bases, with 13 bases between them. In germline, CDR1 is SEHNR, CDR2 FQNEAQ (reference sequence). Written as DNA, the CDR3 is TGTGCCAGCATTCCCTTAGGAGGCACTGAAGCTTTCTTT. Translated: CASIPLGGTEAFF.

The chain couples TRBV7-9 to TRBJ1-6; D not certain. CDR1 is SEHNR, CDR2 FQNEAQ, per germline (reference sequence). The CDR3 sequence is 14 residues long. The germline V and J ends were trimmed by 4 bases and 13 bases, with 17 bases remaining between them. CDR3 amino acids: CASSSIESALPLHF. The DNA for the CDR3 is TGTGCCAGCAGCTCGATAGAATCCGCGCTTCCCCTCCACTTT.

This clone turned up a few times. CDR3: CASSTGQLNSPLHF. DNA of the CDR3: TGTGCCAGCAGCACCGGACAGTTGAATTCACCCCTCCACTTT. The chain links TRBV13 to TRBJ1-6; a weak D match, TRBD1 (6 bases). CDR1 is PRHDT, CDR2 FYEKMQ, per germline (reference sequence). This CDR3 region has 14 residues. With 5 bases removed from V and 7 bases from J, the gap between germline ends came to 12 bases.

Here the CDR3 reads CASSVVRWGQGPYGYTF. The CDR3 DNA is TGTGCCAGCAGCGTCGTTCGCTGGGGACAGGGCCCCTATGGCTACACCTTC. This chain links TRBV9 with TRBJ1-2, with 9 nucleotides matching TRBD1. Losses at the gene ends were 2 bases for V and 4 bases for J; bases not matched to a gene: 12. There are 17 residues in the CDR3. Per the germline V gene, CDR1 is SGDLS and CDR2 is YYNGEE.

The genes are TRBV18 and TRBJ2-7, with D possibly TRBD1 on 6 matching bases. Germline V lookup: CDR1 KGHSH, CDR2 LQKENI. With 3 bases removed from V and 0 bases from J, the gap between germline ends came to 6 bases. This CDR3 region has 13 residues. CDR3 DNA sequence: TGTGCCAGCTCACCGGACAGCTCCTACGAGCAGTACTTC. Translated, it gives CASSPDSSYEQYF. The variable domain in full, with the rest retrieved from reference TRBV18 and TRBJ2-7, is NAGVMQNPRHLVRRRGQEARLRCSPMKGHSHVYWYRQLPEEGLKFMVYLQKENIIDESGMPKERFSAEFPKEGPSILRIQQVVRGDSAAYFCASSPDSSYEQYFGPGTRLTVT.

This clone was recorded only once. The chain links TRBV13 to TRBJ1-2; D remains unclear. The CDR3 runs 12 residues. Between the trimmed V and J ends, which lost 10 bases and 2 bases, there was a span of 11 bases. Germline V gene data show CDR1 as PRHDT and CDR2 as FYEKMQ (reference sequence). The DNA of the CDR3 is TGTGCCATCCTGACGGAGAACTATGGCTACACCTTC. Protein product: CAILTENYGYTF. Full variable domain (outside the CDR3, taken from reference TRBV13 and TRBJ1-2): AAGVIQSPRHLIKEKRETATLKCYPIPRHDTVYWYQQGPGQDPQFLISFYEKMQSDKGSIPDRFSAQQFSDYHSELNMSSLELGDSALYFCAILTENYGYTFGSGTRLTVV.

The chain recombines TRBV9 with TRBJ2-5, with no clear D. Gene TRBJ2-7 matches the end of the DNA better, so the J call may be wrong. The CDR3 is 15 residues long. The germline V gene encodes CDR1 SGDLS and CDR2 YYNGEE. In DNA form, the CDR3 reads TGTGCCAGCAGCGCCTCAGGTAGCCCCTTCTACGAGCAGTACTTC. It specifies CASSASGSPFYEQYF.

Here the CDR3 DNA reads TGCGCCAGCAGCTTACGGACAGGCGGGTTTGACGAGCAGTACTTC. This codes for CASSLRTGGFDEQYF. The rearrangement uses TRBV4-1 and TRBJ2-7; 7 nucleotides agree with TRBD1. CDR3 size: 15 residues. V shed 5 bases and J 5 bases; nucleotides not matched to a gene: 12. Germline CDR1 reads MGHRA; CDR2 reads YSYEKL.

The V call is TRBV9, the J call TRBJ1-1; the D is unclear. V lost 4 bases and J lost 2, with 12 bases in between. Germline values: CDR1 SGDLS, CDR2 YYNGEE. The CDR3 loop spans 14 amino acids. In nucleotides, the CDR3 is TGTGCCAGCAGCACCCACAGAGAAAACACTGAAGCTTTCTTT. This translates into CASSTHRENTEAFF. The full variable domain, its missing parts supplied by reference TRBV9 and TRBJ1-1, is DSGVTQTPKHLITATGQRVTLRCSPRSGDLSVYWYQQSLDQGLQFLIQYYNGEERAKGNILERFSAQQFPDLHSELNLSSLELGDSALYFCASSTHRENTEAFFGQGTRLTVV.

In the case of this clone: Germline is not matched at one junction end, which may reflect a read error. The rearrangement joins TRBV2 to TRBJ2-1; 7 bases fit TRBD1. Germline CDR1 is SNHLY and CDR2 is FYNNEI. The CDR3 is 14 residues long. This CDR3 is CASSEGRGKKGAFF. CDR3 sequence (DNA): TGTGCCAGCAGCGAAGGAAGGGGAAAGAAGGGGGCGTTCTTC. The full variable domain, its missing parts supplied by reference TRBV2 and TRBJ2-1, is EPEVTQTPSHQVTQMGQEVILRCVPISNHLYFYWYRQILGQKVEFLVSFYNNEISEKSEIFDDQFSVERPDGSNFTLKIRSTKLEDSAMYFCASSEGRGKKGAFFGPGTRLTVL.

The chain employs TRBV15 and TRBJ2-1; the match to TRBD1 covers 8 bases. Germline V gene sequence: CDR1 LNHNV, CDR2 YYDKDF (reference sequence). The V segment lost 5 bases and the J segment 0 bases; nucleotides outside the gene matches: 0. This CDR3 comprises 14 residues. The CDR3 nucleotides read TGTGCCACCAGCGGACAGGGCTCCTACAATGAGCAGTTCTTC. It encodes CATSGQGSYNEQFF.

This clone came up a few times. The chain is built from TRBV7-6 and TRBJ2-2; the match to TRBD2 covers 11 bases. The CDR3 has 15 amino acids. CDR1 is SGHVS and CDR2 is FNYEAQ in the germline V gene. J lost 5 bases, V lost 5 bases, and 4 bases had no gene match. The CDR3 reads CASSPLAGGTGELFF. CDR3 bases: TGTGCCAGCAGCCCGTTAGCGGGGGGGACCGGGGAGCTGTTTTTT.